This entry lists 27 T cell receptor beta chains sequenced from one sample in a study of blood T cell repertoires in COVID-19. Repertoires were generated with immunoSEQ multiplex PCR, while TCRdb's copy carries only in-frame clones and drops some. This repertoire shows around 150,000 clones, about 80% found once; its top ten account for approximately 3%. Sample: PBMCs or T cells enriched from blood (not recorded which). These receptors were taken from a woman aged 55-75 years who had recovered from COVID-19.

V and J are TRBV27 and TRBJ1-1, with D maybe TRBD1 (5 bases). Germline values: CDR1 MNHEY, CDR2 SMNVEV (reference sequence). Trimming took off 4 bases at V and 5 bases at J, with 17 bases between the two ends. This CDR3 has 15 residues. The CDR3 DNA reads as TGTGCCAGCAGTTGGGCGGCGGCAGGGTGGACTGAAGCTTTCTTT. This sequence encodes CASSWAAAGWTEAFF.

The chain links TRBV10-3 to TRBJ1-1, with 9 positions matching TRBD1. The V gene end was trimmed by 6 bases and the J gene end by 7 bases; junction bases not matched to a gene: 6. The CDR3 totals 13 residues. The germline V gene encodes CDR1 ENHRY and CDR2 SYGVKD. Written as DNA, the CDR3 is TGTGCCATCAGGGAACAGGGGGCTATTGAAGCTTTCTTT. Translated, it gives CAIREQGAIEAFF.

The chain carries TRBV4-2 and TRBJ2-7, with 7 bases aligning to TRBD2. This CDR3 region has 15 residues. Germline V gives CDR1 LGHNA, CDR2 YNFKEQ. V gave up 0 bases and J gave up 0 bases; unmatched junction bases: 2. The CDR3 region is CASSQEAGSSYEQYF. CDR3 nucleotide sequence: TGTGCCAGCAGCCAAGAAGCGGGGAGCTCCTACGAGCAGTACTTC.

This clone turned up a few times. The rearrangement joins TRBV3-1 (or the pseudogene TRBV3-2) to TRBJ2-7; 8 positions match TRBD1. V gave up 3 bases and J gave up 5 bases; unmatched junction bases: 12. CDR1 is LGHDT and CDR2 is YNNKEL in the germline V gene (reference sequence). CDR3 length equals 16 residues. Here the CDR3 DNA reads TGTGCCAGCAGCCATCAGATTCGGACAGGGCGCCACGAGCAGTACTTC. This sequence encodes CASSHQIRTGRHEQYF.

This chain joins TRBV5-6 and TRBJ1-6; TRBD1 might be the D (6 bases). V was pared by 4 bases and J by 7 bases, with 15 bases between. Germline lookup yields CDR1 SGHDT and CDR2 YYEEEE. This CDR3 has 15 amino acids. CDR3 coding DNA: TGTGCCAGCAGCCCCCTTAGGGGGTTGAATTCACCCCTCCACTTT. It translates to CASSPLRGLNSPLHF.

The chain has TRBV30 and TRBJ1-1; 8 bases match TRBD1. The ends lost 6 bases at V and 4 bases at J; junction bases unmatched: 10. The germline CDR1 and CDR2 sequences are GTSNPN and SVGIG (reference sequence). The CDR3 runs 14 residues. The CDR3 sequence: CACQPLTGGTEAFF. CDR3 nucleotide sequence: TGTGCCTGCCAACCTCTCACAGGGGGCACTGAAGCTTTCTTT.

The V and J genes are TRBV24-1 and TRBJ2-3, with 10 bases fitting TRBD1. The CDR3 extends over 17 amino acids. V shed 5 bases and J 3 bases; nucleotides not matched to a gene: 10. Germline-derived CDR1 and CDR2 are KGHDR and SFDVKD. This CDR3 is CATSGVIRDRGTDTQYF. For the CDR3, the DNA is TGTGCCACCAGTGGGGTTATACGGGACAGGGGTACAGATACGCAGTATTTT.

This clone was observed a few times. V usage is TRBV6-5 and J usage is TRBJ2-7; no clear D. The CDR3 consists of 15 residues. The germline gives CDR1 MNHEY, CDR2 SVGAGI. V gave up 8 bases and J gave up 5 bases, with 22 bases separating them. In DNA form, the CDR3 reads TGTGCCAGCGCCCCACGACCGGGTAGGTGGCACGAGCAGTACTTC. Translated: CASAPRPGRWHEQYF.

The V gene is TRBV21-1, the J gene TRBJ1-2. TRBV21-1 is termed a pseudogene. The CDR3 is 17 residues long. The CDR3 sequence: CASSGRGEDWPPDGYTF. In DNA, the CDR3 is TGTGCCAGCAGCGGGAGGGGGGAGGACTGGCCCCCTGATGGCTACACCTTC.

The CDR3 region is CASSFRLAGGPTNTGELFF. The CDR3 nucleotides read TGTGCCAGCAGCTTTCGACTAGCGGGGGGGCCGACGAACACCGGGGAGCTGTTTTTT. The rearrangement uses TRBV9 and TRBJ2-2; 14 nucleotides align to TRBD2. V dropped 4 bases and J dropped 0; count of bases not matched to a gene: 8. The CDR3 extends over 19 amino acids. Germline values: CDR1 SGDLS, CDR2 YYNGEE.

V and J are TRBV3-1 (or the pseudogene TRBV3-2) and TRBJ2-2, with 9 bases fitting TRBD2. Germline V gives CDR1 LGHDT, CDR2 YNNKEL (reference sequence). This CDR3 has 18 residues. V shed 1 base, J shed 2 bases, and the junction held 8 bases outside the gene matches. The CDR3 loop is CASSQALRLAVNTGELFF. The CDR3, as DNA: TGTGCCAGCAGCCAAGCGCTACGACTAGCGGTAAACACCGGGGAGCTGTTTTTT.

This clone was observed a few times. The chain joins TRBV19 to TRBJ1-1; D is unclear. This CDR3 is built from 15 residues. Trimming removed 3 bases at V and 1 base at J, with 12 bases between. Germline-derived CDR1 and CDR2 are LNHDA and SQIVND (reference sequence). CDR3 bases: TGTGCCAGTAGTATTGTGTGGGCACCGAACACTGAAGCTTTCTTT. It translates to CASSIVWAPNTEAFF.

This CDR3 is CASSDRQVGDNSPLHF. The CDR3 DNA follows: TGTGCCAGCAGCGATAGACAGGTTGGAGATAATTCACCCCTCCACTTT. This rearrangement joins TRBV2 to TRBJ1-6; tentative D call: TRBD1 (6 bases). V lost 6 bases and J lost 5, with 17 bases in between. Germline CDR1 SNHLY, CDR2 FYNNEI. The CDR3 length is 16 residues. Combining the CDR3 with reference TRBV2 and TRBJ1-6 gives the whole variable domain EPEVTQTPSHQVTQMGQEVILRCVPISNHLYFYWYRQILGQKVEFLVSFYNNEISEKSEIFDDQFSVERPDGSNFTLKIRSTKLEDSAMYFCASSDRQVGDNSPLHFGNGTRLTVT.

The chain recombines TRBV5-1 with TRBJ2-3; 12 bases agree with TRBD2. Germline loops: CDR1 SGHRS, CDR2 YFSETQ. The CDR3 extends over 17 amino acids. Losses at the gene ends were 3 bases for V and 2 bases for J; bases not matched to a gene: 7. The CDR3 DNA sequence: TGCGCCAGCAGCTCCCAGTCTAGCGGGGGGGCCACAGATACGCAGTATTTT. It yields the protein CASSSQSSGGATDTQYF.

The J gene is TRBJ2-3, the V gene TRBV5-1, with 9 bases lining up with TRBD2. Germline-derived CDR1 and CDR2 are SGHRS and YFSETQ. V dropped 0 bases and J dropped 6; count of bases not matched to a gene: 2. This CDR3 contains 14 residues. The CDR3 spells CASSLGLAGDTQYF. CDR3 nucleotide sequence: TGCGCCAGCAGCTTGGGGCTAGCGGGGGATACGCAGTATTTT. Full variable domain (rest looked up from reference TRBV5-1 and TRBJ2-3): KAGVTQTPRYLIKTRGQQVTLSCSPISGHRSVSWYQQTPGQGLQFLFEYFSETQRNKGNFPGRFSGRQFSNSRSEMNVSTLELGDSALYLCASSLGLAGDTQYFGPGTRLTVL.

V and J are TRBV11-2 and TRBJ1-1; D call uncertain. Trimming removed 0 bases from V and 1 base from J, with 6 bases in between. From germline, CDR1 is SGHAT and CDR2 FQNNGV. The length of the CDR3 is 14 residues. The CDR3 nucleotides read TGTGCCAGCAGCTTAGAGGCGGAGAACACTGAAGCTTTCTTT. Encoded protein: CASSLEAENTEAFF.

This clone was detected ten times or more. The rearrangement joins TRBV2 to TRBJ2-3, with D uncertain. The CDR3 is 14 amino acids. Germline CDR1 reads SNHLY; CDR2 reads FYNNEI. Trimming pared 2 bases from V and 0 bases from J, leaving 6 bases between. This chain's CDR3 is CASSEIGSTDTQYF. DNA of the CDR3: TGTGCCAGCAGTGAAATCGGTAGCACAGATACGCAGTATTTT. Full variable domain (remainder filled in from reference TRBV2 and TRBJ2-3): EPEVTQTPSHQVTQMGQEVILRCVPISNHLYFYWYRQILGQKVEFLVSFYNNEISEKSEIFDDQFSVERPDGSNFTLKIRSTKLEDSAMYFCASSEIGSTDTQYFGPGTRLTVL.

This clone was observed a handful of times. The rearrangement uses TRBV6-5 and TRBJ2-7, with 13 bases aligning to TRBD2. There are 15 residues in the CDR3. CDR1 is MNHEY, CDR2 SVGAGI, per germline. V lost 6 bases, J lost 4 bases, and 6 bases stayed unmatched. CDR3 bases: TGTGCCAGCAGGCCGGGACTAGCGGGGAAATACGAGCAGTACTTC. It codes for CASRPGLAGKYEQYF.

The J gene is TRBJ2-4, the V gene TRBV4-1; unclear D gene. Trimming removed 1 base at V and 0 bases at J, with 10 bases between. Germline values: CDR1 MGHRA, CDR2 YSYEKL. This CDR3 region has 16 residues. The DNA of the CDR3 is TGCGCCAGCAGCCAAGCAGGTCAAGGAGCCAAAAACATTCAGTACTTC. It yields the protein CASSQAGQGAKNIQYF.

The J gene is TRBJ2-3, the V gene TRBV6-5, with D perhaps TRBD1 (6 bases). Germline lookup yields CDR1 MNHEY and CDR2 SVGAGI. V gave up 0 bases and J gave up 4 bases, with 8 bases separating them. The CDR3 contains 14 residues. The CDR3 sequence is CASSYSQGPDTQYF. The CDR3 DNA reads TGTGCCAGCAGTTACTCACAGGGTCCAGATACGCAGTATTTT.

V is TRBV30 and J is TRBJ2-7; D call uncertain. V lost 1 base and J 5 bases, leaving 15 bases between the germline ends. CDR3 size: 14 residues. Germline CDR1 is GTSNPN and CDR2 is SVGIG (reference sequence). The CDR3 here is CAWSGGLVGHEQYF. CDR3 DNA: TGTGCCTGGAGTGGTGGTCTTGTGGGCCACGAGCAGTACTTC.

DNA for the CDR3: TGTGCCAGCAGCTTATGGAGGAATGGCTACACCTTC. Its translation: CASSLWRNGYTF. The genes are TRBV7-9 and TRBJ1-2; D ambiguous. The CDR3 has 12 amino acids. Germline CDR1 SEHNR, CDR2 FQNEAQ (reference sequence). The ends were cut back, 2 bases at V and 6 bases at J, with 7 bases in the middle.

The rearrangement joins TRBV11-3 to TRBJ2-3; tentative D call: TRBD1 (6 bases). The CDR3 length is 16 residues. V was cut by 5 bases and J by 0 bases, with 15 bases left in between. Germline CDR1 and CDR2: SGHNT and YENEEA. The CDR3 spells CASSPTQGSSTDTQYF. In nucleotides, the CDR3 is TGTGCCAGCAGCCCCACACAGGGTTCTAGCACAGATACGCAGTATTTT. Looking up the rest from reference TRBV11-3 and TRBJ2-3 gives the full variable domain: EAGVVQSPRYKIIEKKQPVAFWCNPISGHNTLYWYLQNLGQGPELLIRYENEEAVDDSQLPKDRFSAERLKGVDSTLKIQPAELGDSAVYLCASSPTQGSSTDTQYFGPGTRLTVL.

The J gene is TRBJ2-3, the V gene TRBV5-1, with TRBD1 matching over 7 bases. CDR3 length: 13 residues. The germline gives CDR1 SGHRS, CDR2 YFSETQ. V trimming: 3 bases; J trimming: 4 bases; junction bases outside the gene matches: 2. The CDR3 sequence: CASSSQGADTQYF. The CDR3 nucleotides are TGCGCCAGCAGCTCCCAGGGGGCAGATACGCAGTATTTT.

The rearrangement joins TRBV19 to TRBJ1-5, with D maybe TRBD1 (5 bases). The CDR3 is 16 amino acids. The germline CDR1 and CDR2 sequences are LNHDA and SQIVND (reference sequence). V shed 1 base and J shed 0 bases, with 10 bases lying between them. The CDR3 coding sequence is TGTGCCAGTAGTATAGCGACAGTTAATAGCAATCAGCCCCAGCATTTT. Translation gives CASSIATVNSNQPQHF.

In DNA, the CDR3 is TGTGCCTGGAGTGTAGCCCCCAGGACCGGAGGAATCTATGGCTACACCTTC. It specifies CAWSVAPRTGGIYGYTF. The gene calls are TRBV30 and TRBJ1-2; unclear D gene. Per germline, CDR1 GTSNPN and CDR2 SVGIG (reference sequence). The CDR3 totals 17 residues. Deletions cut 0 bases from V and 4 bases from J, with 21 bases between. Looking up the rest from reference TRBV30 and TRBJ1-2 gives the full variable domain: SQTIHQWPATLVQPVGSPLSLECTVEGTSNPNLYWYRQAAGRGLQLLFYSVGIGQISSEVPQNLSASRPQDRQFILSSKKLLLSDSGFYLCAWSVAPRTGGIYGYTFGSGTRLTVV.

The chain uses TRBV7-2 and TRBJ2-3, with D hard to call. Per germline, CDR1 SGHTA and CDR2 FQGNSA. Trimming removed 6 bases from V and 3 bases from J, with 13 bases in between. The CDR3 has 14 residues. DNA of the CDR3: TGTGCCAGCAGACACGGATTCGGGACAGATACGCAGTATTTT. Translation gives CASRHGFGTDTQYF. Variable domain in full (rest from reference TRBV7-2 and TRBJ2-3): GAGVSQSPSNKVTEKGKDVELRCDPISGHTALYWYRQSLGQGLEFLIYFQGNSAPDKSGLPSDRFSAERTGGSVSTLTIQRTQQEDSAVYLCASRHGFGTDTQYFGPGTRLTVL.